This T cell receptor beta chain emerged from a study of shared clonotypes between healthy human individuals. Germline assignment: CDR1 SNHLY and CDR2 FYNNEI. The CDR3 runs to 12 residues. Trimming left V 4 bases short and J 4 bases short, with 6 bases between. Clones were read by immunoSEQ multiplex PCR, and TCRdb kept only the in-frame ones, dropping some. The table lists around 330,000 clones, about 74% of them singletons. This chain connects TRBV2 to TRBJ2-3; D gene unclear. This receptor was identified in a man between 25 and 39 years old in good health. Sequencing was done on a sample of memory CD4+ T cells sorted from blood. As for subset: CD45RA-negative fraction. CDR3 loop: CASSVRADTQYF. CDR3 coding DNA: TGTGCCAGCAGTGTCCGAGCAGATACGCAGTATTTT.